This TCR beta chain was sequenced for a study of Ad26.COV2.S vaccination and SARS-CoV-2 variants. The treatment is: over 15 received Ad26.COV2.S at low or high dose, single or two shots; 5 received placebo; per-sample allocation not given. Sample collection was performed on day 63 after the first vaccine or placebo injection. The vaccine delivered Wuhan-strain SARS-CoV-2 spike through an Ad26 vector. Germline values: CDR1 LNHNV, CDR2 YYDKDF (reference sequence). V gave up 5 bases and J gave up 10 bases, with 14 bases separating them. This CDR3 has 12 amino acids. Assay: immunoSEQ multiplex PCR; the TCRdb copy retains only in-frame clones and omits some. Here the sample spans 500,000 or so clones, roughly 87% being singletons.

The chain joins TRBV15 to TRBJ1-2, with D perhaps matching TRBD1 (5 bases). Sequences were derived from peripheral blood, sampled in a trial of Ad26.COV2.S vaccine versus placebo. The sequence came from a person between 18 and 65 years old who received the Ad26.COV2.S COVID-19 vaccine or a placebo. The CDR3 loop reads CATSSRDYIYTF. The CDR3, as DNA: TGTGCCACCAGCTCCCGGGACTACATCTACACCTTC.